Shown below are 30 T cell receptor beta chains from a single sample sequenced in a study of early T cells in non-severe SARS-CoV-2 infection. TCRdb re-derived calls from the 5' RACE reads in MiXCR, one entry per CDR3 protein. Of tens of thousands of distinct CDR3 sequences in the sample, more than 8.5% were seen once. Sample: whole blood. These receptors were collected from an adult who was a healthcare worker with PCR-confirmed SARS-CoV-2 infection or an uninfected control (not recorded which).

This clonotype has a handful of counts. This chain joins TRBV29-1 and TRBJ2-5; tentative D call: TRBD1 (6 bases). CDR1 and CDR2 (germline): SQVTM, ANQGSEA. Trimming pared 1 base from V and 2 bases from J, leaving 8 bases between. The CDR3 has 13 amino acids. CDR3 region: CSVEGDKQETQYF. CDR3 nucleotide sequence: TGCAGCGTTGAAGGGGACAAGCAAGAGACCCAGTACTTC.

In its sample, this clonotype was seen many times. The chain employs TRBV11-2 and TRBJ1-1, with D perhaps matching TRBD1 (5 bases). The CDR3 runs to 16 residues. The germline V gene has CDR1 SGHAT and CDR2 FQNNGV. V lost 1 base and J 0 bases, leaving 12 bases between the germline ends. CDR3 nucleotide sequence: TGTGCCAGCAGCTTAGCGGGGGGGAAAATGAACACTGAAGCTTTCTTT. Residues: CASSLAGGKMNTEAFF.

At least ten counts were recorded for this clonotype. The rearrangement uses TRBV2 and TRBJ2-1, with D tentatively TRBD1 (6 bases). This CDR3 region has 15 residues. V shed 7 bases and J shed 0 bases, with 13 bases lying between them. The germline gives CDR1 SNHLY, CDR2 FYNNEI. The CDR3 DNA reads as TGTGCCAGCACCAGGACAGAGAACTCCTACAATGAGCAGTTCTTC. It codes for CASTRTENSYNEQFF.

This chain joins TRBV19 and TRBJ2-1, with 14 nucleotides matching TRBD2. The CDR3 contains 17 residues. CDR1 and CDR2 from the germline V gene are LNHDA and SQIVND (reference sequence). V shed 5 bases and J 9 bases; nucleotides not matched to a gene: 12. In DNA, the CDR3 is TGTGCCAGTAGTCCGACTAGCGGGAGGGCCCTCGGTCCTGAGCAGTTCTTC. Translating it yields CASSPTSGRALGPEQFF.

This clonotype came up a few times. This chain joins TRBV29-1 and TRBJ2-2; 8 bases fit TRBD2. This CDR3 is built from 15 residues. Germline values: CDR1 SQVTM, CDR2 ANQGSEA. V shed 4 bases and J 1 base; nucleotides not matched to a gene: 5. CDR3 amino acids: CSVAPGGVNTGELFF. As DNA, the CDR3 is TGCAGCGTTGCTCCGGGAGGGGTGAACACCGGGGAGCTGTTTTTT.

This chain uses TRBV12-3 or TRBV12-4 with TRBJ2-4; 14 bases are a match to TRBD2. Trimming removed 5 bases from V and 3 bases from J; junction bases left unmatched: 9. CDR3 size: 18 residues. CDR3 amino acids: CASSPGTSGRWGKNIQYF. Written as DNA, the CDR3 is TGTGCCAGCAGTCCCGGGACTAGCGGGAGATGGGGCAAAAACATTCAGTACTTC.

The table lists this clonotype with many counts. V and J are TRBV20-1 and TRBJ2-1, with D possibly TRBD2 on 5 matching bases. Germline CDR1 and CDR2: DFQATT and SNEGSKA (reference sequence). CDR3 length: 17 amino acids. Trimming removed 4 bases at V and 7 bases at J, with 26 bases between. CDR3: CSAKEKPGYRSGNEQFF. The CDR3 DNA follows: TGCAGTGCTAAGGAAAAACCGGGGTACCGGTCGGGGAATGAGCAGTTCTTC.

Many counts were recorded for this clonotype. The chain uses TRBV29-1 and TRBJ2-7; no definite D call. CDR1 SQVTM and CDR2 ANQGSEA come from the germline V gene. V gave up 6 bases and J gave up 6 bases, with 18 bases separating them. This CDR3 contains 13 residues. The CDR3 DNA sequence: TGCAGCGTCCGGGCTCCTGGACCTACCGAGCAGTACTTC. It is translated as CSVRAPGPTEQYF.

This clonotype was seen only a few times. The V and J genes are TRBV6-2 or TRBV6-3 and TRBJ2-5; tentatively, D is TRBD1 or TRBD2 (5 bases each). Germline values: CDR1 MNHEY, CDR2 SVGEGT. The length of the CDR3 is 13 residues. V was shortened by 5 bases and J by 5 bases, with 12 bases between the two germline ends. This chain's CDR3 is CASSRDVGETQYF. DNA of the CDR3: TGTGCCAGCAGTCGGGACGTTGGGGAGACCCAGTACTTC.

This clonotype was seen many times. The CDR3 DNA sequence: TGTGCCAGCAGCTTAGAGGGCAGGGCGGGGGCCAAAAACATTCAGTACTTC. Protein: CASSLEGRAGAKNIQYF. The gene calls are TRBV13 and TRBJ2-4; a possible D gene is TRBD2 (6 bases). Germline CDR1 PRHDT, CDR2 FYEKMQ (reference sequence). Trimming left V 1 base short and J 1 base short, with 14 bases between. This CDR3 is 17 amino acids long.

This clonotype was seen repeatedly, ten times or more. The chain couples TRBV7-6 to TRBJ2-5; D not certain. V lost 5 bases and J 1 base, leaving 17 bases between the germline ends. The CDR3 length is 16 residues. Germline-derived CDR1 and CDR2 are SGHVS and FNYEAQ. The chain's CDR3 is CASSAFFVGRQETQYF. In DNA form, the CDR3 reads TGTGCCAGCAGCGCCTTCTTTGTAGGACGCCAAGAGACCCAGTACTTC. Combining the CDR3 with reference TRBV7-6 and TRBJ2-5 gives the whole variable domain GAGVSQSPRYKVTKRGQDVALRCDPISGHVSLYWYRQALGQGPEFLTYFNYEAQQDKSGLPNDRFSAERPEGSISTLTIQRTEQRDSAMYRCASSAFFVGRQETQYFGPGTRLLVL.

This clonotype was seen ten or more times. This rearrangement joins TRBV6-5 to TRBJ2-7; the D is unclear. The ends were cut back, 0 bases at V and 2 bases at J, with 14 bases in the middle. The germline V gene encodes CDR1 MNHEY and CDR2 SVGAGI. The CDR3 loop spans 16 amino acids. Here the CDR3 DNA reads TGTGCCAGCAGTTACTCAACGTTTTCAACAACCTACGAGCAGTACTTC. As protein: CASSYSTFSTTYEQYF.

This chain uses TRBV1 with TRBJ2-5; the D call of TRBD2 is as the table states it, not checked on the DNA. TRBV1 is marked as a pseudogene. The CDR3 runs to 18 residues. In nucleotides, the CDR3 is TGCACCAGCAGCCAAGCCAGGAGGCTAGCATTGATCCAAGAGACCCAGTACTTC. The encoded protein is CTSSQARRLALIQETQYF.

The sample holds many counts of this clonotype. The genes are TRBV28 and TRBJ1-5; D remains unclear. CDR1 is MDHEN, CDR2 SYDVKM, per germline. CDR3 length: 15 amino acids. V lost 0 bases and J 5 bases, leaving 11 bases between the germline ends. The CDR3 loop is CASSLWDQVYQPQHF. CDR3 coding DNA: TGTGCCAGCAGTTTATGGGATCAGGTTTATCAGCCCCAGCATTTT.

The V gene is TRBV20-1, the J gene TRBJ2-7; D call uncertain. CDR3 length: 15 amino acids. Germline loops: CDR1 DFQATT, CDR2 SNEGSKA (reference sequence). V gave up 6 bases and J gave up 0 bases, with 18 bases separating them. CDR3 nucleotides: TGCAGTGCCGAGAGTCCGCACATCACCTCCTACGAGCAGTACTTC. It encodes CSAESPHITSYEQYF.

V and J are TRBV4-2 and TRBJ1-1; D perhaps matches TRBD1 (5 bases). The CDR3 has 17 residues. Germline assignment: CDR1 LGHNA and CDR2 YNFKEQ. The V end lost 2 bases, the J end lost 0 bases, and 16 bases lay between the germline ends. The CDR3 DNA is TGTGCCAGCAGCCAATCCTGGGGAGGGGAGATGAACACTGAAGCTTTCTTT. Its protein product is CASSQSWGGEMNTEAFF.

This clonotype was recorded at least ten times. The genes are TRBV18 and TRBJ1-3; D not certain. The CDR3 length is 14 residues. V was cut by 0 bases and J by 8 bases, with 11 bases left in between. Germline CDR1 is KGHSH and CDR2 is LQKENI. The CDR3 protein is CASSPPSKGYTIYF. Written as DNA, the CDR3 is TGTGCCAGCTCACCACCATCGAAGGGCTACACCATATATTTT.

In its sample, this clonotype was seen many times. The chain couples TRBV29-1 to TRBJ2-3; the D is unclear. This CDR3 is 13 amino acids long. Per the germline V gene, CDR1 is SQVTM and CDR2 is ANQGSEA. Trimming took off 4 bases at V and 6 bases at J, with 14 bases between the two ends. In DNA, the CDR3 is TGCAGCGTTGTCCGGGCTACCTCGGATACGCAGTATTTT. Encoded protein: CSVVRATSDTQYF.

In its sample, this clonotype was seen many times. This chain links TRBV5-6 with TRBJ2-1, with D uncertain. The germline V gene encodes CDR1 SGHDT and CDR2 YYEEEE. There are 17 residues in the CDR3. The V gene lost 3 bases and the J gene lost 0 bases, with 16 bases spanning the gap. The CDR3 nucleotides read TGTGCCAGCAGCTCTTTAGGGCGTAGAAGCTCCTACAATGAGCAGTTCTTC. Translating gives CASSSLGRRSSYNEQFF.

The chain joins TRBV7-9 to TRBJ1-6; D is ambiguous. Germline CDR1 and CDR2: SEHNR and FQNEAQ (reference sequence). The CDR3 sequence is 12 residues long. Trimming took 4 bases from V and 8 from J, leaving 6 bases between them. The CDR3 loop is CASSWQDSPLHF. The CDR3 DNA is TGTGCCAGCAGCTGGCAGGATTCACCCCTCCACTTT.

This clonotype appeared many times. The rearrangement joins TRBV3-1 to TRBJ2-1; the D is unclear. V lost 4 bases to trimming and J lost 4 bases, with 5 bases between them. The CDR3 contains 12 residues. Germline CDR1 reads LGHDT; CDR2 reads YNNKEL (reference sequence). CDR3 residues: CASSPRYNEQFF. The CDR3 DNA follows: TGTGCCAGCAGCCCTCGGTACAATGAGCAGTTCTTC.

This sequence joins TRBV13 and TRBJ2-2, with D uncertain. CDR3 length equals 16 residues. CDR1 PRHDT and CDR2 FYEKMQ come from the germline V gene (reference sequence). The ends were cut back, 6 bases at V and 2 bases at J, with 16 bases in the middle. The CDR3 protein is CASSPARPENTGELFF. CDR3 in DNA: TGTGCCAGCAGTCCGGCCAGGCCCGAAAACACCGGGGAGCTGTTTTTT.

The chain carries TRBV5-1 and TRBJ2-7; 9 bases agree with TRBD1. Trimming removed 5 bases from V and 3 bases from J; junction bases left unmatched: 12. Germline-derived CDR1 and CDR2 are SGHRS and YFSETQ. The CDR3 is 16 residues long. In DNA, the CDR3 is TGCGCCAGCAGACCAACAGGGGGCGCGGGCGACTACGAGCAGTACTTC. Amino acids: CASRPTGGAGDYEQYF. Drawing the rest from reference TRBV5-1 and TRBJ2-7, the complete variable domain is KAGVTQTPRYLIKTRGQQVTLSCSPISGHRSVSWYQQTPGQGLQFLFEYFSETQRNKGNFPGRFSGRQFSNSRSEMNVSTLELGDSALYLCASRPTGGAGDYEQYFGPGTRLTVT.

This clonotype was seen at least ten times. The chain is built from TRBV12-3 or TRBV12-4 and TRBJ2-7; perhaps TRBD1 as D (5 bases). This CDR3 is 15 amino acids long. V lost 4 bases to trimming and J lost 3 bases, with 16 bases between them. CDR3 bases: TGTGCCAGCAGTTCACAGGCTTCGGCGTACTACGAGCAGTACTTC. Protein: CASSSQASAYYEQYF.

A few counts support this clonotype. The CDR3 sequence: CASSFKAGGTIGYTF. The CDR3 DNA is TGTGCCAGCAGTTTTAAGGCAGGGGGTACGATTGGCTACACCTTC. V is TRBV28 and J is TRBJ1-2; TRBD1 agrees at 7 bases. The CDR3 is made up of 15 amino acids. Germline values: CDR1 MDHEN, CDR2 SYDVKM. The V segment lost 3 bases and the J segment 7 bases; nucleotides outside the gene matches: 11.

To note about this clonotype: One junction end disagrees with the germline gene, perhaps due to a read error. This chain joins TRBV6-2 or TRBV6-3 and TRBJ2-7, with 8 bases identical to TRBD2. Germline V gene sequence: CDR1 MNHEY, CDR2 SVGEGT. The CDR3 spans 17 residues. The CDR3, as DNA: TGTGCCAGCAGCTACTACCATGTTCGGGAGGGGACCTACGAGCAGTACTTC. This encodes CASSYYHVREGTYEQYF.

This clonotype was seen at least ten times. V is TRBV9 and J is TRBJ1-6; perhaps TRBD1 as D (5 bases). V lost 4 bases and J 9 bases, leaving 17 bases between the germline ends. CDR1 and CDR2 (germline): SGDLS, YYNGEE. This CDR3 comprises 15 residues. The CDR3 coding sequence is TGTGCCAGCAGCCAGGTCGGGGACGGGATTTCACCCCTCCACTTT. Protein: CASSQVGDGISPLHF.

This clonotype turned up a few times. The chain carries TRBV11-2 and TRBJ2-3; TRBD1 agrees at 12 bases. The V gene's germline CDR1 is SGHAT and CDR2 FQNNGV. V was pared by 7 bases and J by 6 bases, with 8 bases of the junction left unmatched. The CDR3 consists of 15 residues. CDR3 nucleotide sequence: TGTGCCAGCATCAGATGGGACAGGGGGCGCGATACGCAGTATTTT. Translating gives CASIRWDRGRDTQYF.

The genes are TRBV6-4 and TRBJ1-1; 11 nucleotides match TRBD1. The CDR3 covers 14 residues. With V trimmed by 6 bases and J by 3 bases, 3 bases remained unmatched. Germline CDR1 MRHNA, CDR2 SNTAGT. The CDR3 sequence is CASRRTGGDTEAFF. CDR3 bases: TGTGCCAGCAGGAGGACAGGGGGCGACACTGAAGCTTTCTTT.

V and J are TRBV6-2 or TRBV6-3 and TRBJ2-7; D is unclear. V lost 7 bases to trimming and J lost 7 bases, with 14 bases between them. The CDR3 length is 12 residues. CDR1 MNHEY and CDR2 SVGEGT come from the germline V gene. DNA for the CDR3: TGTGCCAGCACCAGCTCTGAGAGGGAGCAGTACTTC. Translating it yields CASTSSEREQYF.